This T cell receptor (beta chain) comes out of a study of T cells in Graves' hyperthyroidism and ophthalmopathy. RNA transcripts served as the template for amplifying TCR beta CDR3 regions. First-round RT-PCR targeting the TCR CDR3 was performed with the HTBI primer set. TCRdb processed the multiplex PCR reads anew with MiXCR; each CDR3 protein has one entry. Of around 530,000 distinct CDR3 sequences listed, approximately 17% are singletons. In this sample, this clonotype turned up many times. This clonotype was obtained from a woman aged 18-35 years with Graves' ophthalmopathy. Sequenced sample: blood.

The CDR3 DNA reads TGTGCCAGCAGTTTCCCAACGGGGGGAGCGGGAGTATACAATGAGCAGTTCTTC. It translates to CASSFPTGGAGVYNEQFF. The rearrangement uses TRBV28 and TRBJ2-1, with 8 bases fitting TRBD2. Germline CDR1 reads MDHEN; CDR2 reads SYDVKM. This CDR3 contains 18 residues. The V and J ends lost 3 bases and 4 bases, in that order; junction bases with no gene match: 14.